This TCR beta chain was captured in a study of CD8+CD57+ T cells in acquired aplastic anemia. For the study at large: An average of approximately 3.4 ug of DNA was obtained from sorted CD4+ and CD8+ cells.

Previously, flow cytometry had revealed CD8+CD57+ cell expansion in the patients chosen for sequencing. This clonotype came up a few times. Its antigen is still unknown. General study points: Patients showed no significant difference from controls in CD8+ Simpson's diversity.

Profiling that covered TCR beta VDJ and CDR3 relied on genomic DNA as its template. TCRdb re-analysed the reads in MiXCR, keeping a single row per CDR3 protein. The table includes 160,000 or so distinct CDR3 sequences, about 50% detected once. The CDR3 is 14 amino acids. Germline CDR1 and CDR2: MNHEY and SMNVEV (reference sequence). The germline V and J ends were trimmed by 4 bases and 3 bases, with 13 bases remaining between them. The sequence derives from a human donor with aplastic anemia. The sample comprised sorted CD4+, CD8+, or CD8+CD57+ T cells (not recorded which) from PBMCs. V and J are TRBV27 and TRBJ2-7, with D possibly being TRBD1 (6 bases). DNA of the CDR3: TGTGCCAGCAGTTCGACAGGTCATTACTACGAGCAGTACTTC. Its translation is CASSSTGHYYEQYF.